The sequence of this T cell receptor beta chain was determined in a study of cytomegalovirus exposure and HLA in healthy donors. PCR was performed using 60 Vbeta and 13 Jbeta primers. The assay was immunoSEQ multiplex PCR, and TCRdb's table has in-frame clones only and misses some. The sample holds about 100,000 clones, over 65% seen once. To note about this clone: Its cognate antigen is unknown.

Whole-study results and caveats: A later analysis linked a missense DCLRE1C variant to TCR beta V- and J-gene trimming. Later on, an analysis found that several of the most significant clusters appeared to be linked to common viral pathogens, which included parvovirus B19. The listing of some 170 TCR beta chains classed them as cytomegalovirus-associated. Productive rates of about 90% or about 30% were seen for most TCR beta V segments in an earlier analysis.

The V and J ends lost 8 bases and 2 bases respectively, with 22 bases between them. This CDR3 contains 16 residues. Germline lookup yields CDR1 SEHNR and CDR2 FQNEAQ (reference sequence). The J gene is TRBJ2-7, the V gene TRBV7-9, with D perhaps TRBD2 (5 bases). The TCR sequence derives from a woman between 40 and 55 years old in good health and CMV-seronegative. The sequenced sample consisted of PBMCs. CDR3 amino acids: CASRPVNSSGTYEQYF. The CDR3 DNA follows: TGTGCCAGCCGACCCGTGAATTCATCGGGGACCTACGAGCAGTACTTC.